Listed below are T cell receptor beta chains from one sample, sequenced in a study of blood T cell repertoires in COVID-19. Profiling relied on immunoSEQ multiplex PCR, and the TCRdb table lists in-frame clones only, not all of them. The sample contains roughly 300,000 clones, 70% to 90% of which appear only once. The sequenced material came from PBMCs or T cells enriched from blood (not recorded which). The source of these receptors is a woman aged 30 to 39 who had recovered from COVID-19. CDR3s include the opening cysteine and the closing phenylalanine or tryptophan. The D gene is left open where the match is weak. The size field is filled for only some rows; it gives once, few, many or a size class.

TRBV3-1/TRBV3-2,TRBD1,once,TRBJ1-5,TGTGCCAGCAGCGTTACAGGGGGCAGGCAGCCCCAGCATTTT,CASSVTGGRQPQHF
TRBV3-1/TRBV3-2,TRBD1,.,TRBJ1-2,TGTGCCAGCAGCCCGAGACAGGGTAGGGGCTACACCTTC,CASSPRQGRGYTF
TRBV20-1,.,.,TRBJ1-2,TGCAGTGCTAGAGACAGGGGAAACTACACCTTC,CSARDRGNYTF
TRBV9,.,once,TRBJ1-6,TGTGCCAGCAGCGTAGGTGTGGTAACTAGTGGTAATTCACCCCTCCACTTT,CASSVGVVTSGNSPLHF
TRBV4-1,TRBD1,.,TRBJ1-1,TGCGCCAGCAGCCAATCCGGGACAGGGTTATATGAAGCTTTCTTT,CASSQSGTGLYEAFF
TRBV4-2,.,.,TRBJ2-3,TGTGCCAGCAGCCAAGATCGGGACATAGACACAGATACGCAGTATTTT,CASSQDRDIDTDTQYF
TRBV6-1,.,.,TRBJ1-6,TGTGCCAGCAGTGACCCGGGGTTACCCCTCCACTTT,CASSDPGLPLHF
TRBV13,.,.,TRBJ1-1,TGTGCCAGCAGCCCCCCCGGGAGGGAAGCTTTCTTT,CASSPPGREAFF
TRBV6-1,.,.,TRBJ2-3,TGTGCCAGCAGTGGCCCGGGTTCGGCGAGACGCACAGATACGCAGTATTTT,CASSGPGSARRTDTQYF
TRBV6-5,.,.,TRBJ1-1,TGTGCCAGCAGTTACGATTGGGGAGTAGGCACTGAAGCTTTCTTT,CASSYDWGVGTEAFF
TRBV5-4,.,.,TRBJ2-7,TGTGCCAGCAGCTTGGGTCAGCGTTCCTCCTACGAGCAGTACTTC,CASSLGQRSSYEQYF
TRBV15,.,.,TRBJ1-4,TGTGCCACCAGCGGAGAACAGGGCGCAACTAATGAAAAACTGTTTTTT,CATSGEQGATNEKLFF
TRBV5-1,.,.,TRBJ2-1,TGCGCCAGCAGCGCCGCCACGGATGAGCAGTTCTTC,CASSAATDEQFF
TRBV27,TRBD1,.,TRBJ2-7,TGTGCCAGCAGTTTATGGGGGACAGGCTACGAGCAGTACTTC,CASSLWGTGYEQYF
TRBV12-3/TRBV12-4,.,.,TRBJ1-1,TGTGCCAGCCGGCTAGGGGGCACTGAAGCTTTCTTT,CASRLGGTEAFF
TRBV6-5,.,once,TRBJ1-5,TGTGCCAGCAGCCGGGGGGGGGACGATCAGCCCCAGCATTTT,CASSRGGDDQPQHF
TRBV7-2,.,.,TRBJ1-2,TGTGCCAGCAGCGAGGGAGGGACCAAAGTGGGGGGCTATGGCTACACCTTC,CASSEGGTKVGGYGYTF
TRBV5-5,.,.,TRBJ1-6,TGTGCCAGCAGCGAATACCCCGGGGTGGGTGATTCACCCCTCCACTTT,CASSEYPGVGDSPLHF
TRBV11-2,.,.,TRBJ1-3,TGTGCCAGCAGCCCATTGTTCGGGTCTGGAAACACCATATATTTT,CASSPLFGSGNTIYF
TRBV7-2,TRBD2,.,TRBJ2-7,TGTGCCAGCAGCTTCGGGACTAGCGTAGGGGGCTCCTACGAGCAGTACTTC,CASSFGTSVGGSYEQYF
TRBV7-9,.,.,TRBJ1-5,TGTGCCAGCAGCTTAAGCGGTTCCCAGCCCCAGCATTTT,CASSLSGSQPQHF
TRBV19,TRBD1,.,TRBJ1-6,TGTGCCAGTAGTTTCGACAGGGGGAATTCACCCCTCCACTTT,CASSFDRGNSPLHF
TRBV5-5,.,.,TRBJ1-4,TGTGCCAGCAGCGAAGAACAGGGTCAAGTTGAAAAACTGTTTTTT,CASSEEQGQVEKLFF
TRBV28,TRBD1,.,TRBJ1-2,TGTGCCAGCAGTTTGGGGACAGCAAACTATGGCTACACCTTC,CASSLGTANYGYTF
TRBV7-3,TRBD1,.,TRBJ1-1,TGTGCCAGCAGCCCAAACAGGGGCGGCACTGAAGCTTTCTTT,CASSPNRGGTEAFF
TRBV27,.,.,TRBJ1-3,TGTGCCAGCAGTCCCGGCCCCGGAAGGGGCCCCTCTGGAAACACCATATATTTT,CASSPGPGRGPSGNTIYF
TRBV10-3,.,few,TRBJ1-6,TGTGCCATCAGTGAGTCGAGGGGGGGCGCCAATTCACCCCTCCACTTT,CAISESRGGANSPLHF
TRBV28,.,once,TRBJ1-2,TGTGCCAGCAGGGAGGGGGGGAACTATGGCTACACCTTC,CASREGGNYGYTF